This TCR beta chain originates from a study of PD-1 blockade in classical Hodgkin lymphoma. Study information: Intravenous infusions of nivolumab 3 mg/kg reached patients every 2 weeks. Study-wide results and caveats: Baseline TCR diversity was reportedly lower in newly diagnosed patients than healthy donors. A significant rise in TCR diversity by C4D1 was seen for CD4+ but not CD8+ cells.

Regarding time point: cycle 4 day 1 (C4D1), after around six weeks of nivolumab. The patients all showed relapse after autologous stem cell transplantation, while their brentuximab vedotin exposure varied. Best responses included complete response and partial response; otherwise, the best response was progressive disease. V was pared by 6 bases and J by 2 bases, with 18 bases between. The CDR3 runs to 15 residues. Germline V lookup: CDR1 SGHRS, CDR2 YFSETQ. TCRdb's copy holds only in-frame clones and misses some; the assay was immunoSEQ multiplex PCR. The sample yields 75,000 to 95,000 clones, approximately 83% seen once. Notes on this clone: Its antigen is still unknown.

V usage is TRBV5-1 and J usage is TRBJ2-7; tentative D call: TRBD2 (6 bases). The TCR sequence derives from a human donor with classical Hodgkin lymphoma. This specimen was peripheral blood mononuclear cells (PBMCs), taken before the fourth cycle of nivolumab. CDR3 loop: CASIENSGSAYEQYF. CDR3 DNA: TGCGCCAGCATCGAAAATAGCGGATCTGCCTACGAGCAGTACTTC. Drawing the rest from reference TRBV5-1 and TRBJ2-7, the complete variable domain is KAGVTQTPRYLIKTRGQQVTLSCSPISGHRSVSWYQQTPGQGLQFLFEYFSETQRNKGNFPGRFSGRQFSNSRSEMNVSTLELGDSALYLCASIENSGSAYEQYFGPGTRLTVT.